This T cell receptor (beta chain) comes out of a study of shared clonotypes between healthy human individuals. The CD4+ fraction was divided into a CD45RA+ naive subset and a CD45RA-negative memory subset. Assay used: immunoSEQ multiplex PCR; TCRdb lists only in-frame clones, some missing. The data contain some 650,000 clones, less than 98% of them singletons. The V gene's germline CDR1 is MDHEN and CDR2 SYDVKM. CDR3 length: 11 amino acids. The V end lost 6 bases, the J end lost 9 bases, and 11 bases lay between the germline ends. This receptor was identified in a woman aged 30 to 39 in good health. Material: naive CD4+ T cells sorted from blood. As for subset: CD45RA+ positively selected. The gene calls are TRBV28 and TRBJ1-1; a weak D match, TRBD1 (5 bases). In DNA form, the CDR3 reads TGTGCCAGCAGCGCGGGACTGAAAGCTTTCTTT. Its translation is CASSAGLKAFF.